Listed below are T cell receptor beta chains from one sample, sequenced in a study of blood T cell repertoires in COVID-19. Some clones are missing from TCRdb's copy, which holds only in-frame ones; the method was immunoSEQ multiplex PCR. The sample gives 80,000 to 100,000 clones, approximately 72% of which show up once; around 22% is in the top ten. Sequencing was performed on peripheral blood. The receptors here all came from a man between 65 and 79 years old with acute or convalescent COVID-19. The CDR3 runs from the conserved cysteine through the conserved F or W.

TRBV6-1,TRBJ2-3,CASSEQGRGGTDTQYF
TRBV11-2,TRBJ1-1,CASSLQDTEAFF
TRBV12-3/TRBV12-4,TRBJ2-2,CASTLGGELFF
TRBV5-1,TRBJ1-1,CASSLGDRENTEAFF
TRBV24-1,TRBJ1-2,CATSDSFNLQGAGGYTF
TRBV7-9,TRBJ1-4,CASSLDSNEKLFF
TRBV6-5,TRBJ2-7,CASRRESSYEQYF
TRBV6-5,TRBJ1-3,CASRTGVMRNTIYF
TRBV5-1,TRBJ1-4,CASSLGQAFNEKLFF
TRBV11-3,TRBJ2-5,CASSAGLDATGVETQYF
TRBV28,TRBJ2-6,CASSGTGGNSGANVLTF
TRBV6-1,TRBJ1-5,CASSARGRGRSNQPQHF
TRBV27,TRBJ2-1,CASSAYLASGVYNEQFF
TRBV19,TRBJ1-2,CASTDAGAIYGYTF
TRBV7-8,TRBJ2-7,CASQQMADRQGAYEQYF
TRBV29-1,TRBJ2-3,CSVEGATGSGRAATQYF
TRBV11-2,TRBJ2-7,CASAKAGVGPEQYF
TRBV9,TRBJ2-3,CASSVGGLTAAGATDTQYF
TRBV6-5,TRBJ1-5,CASSPRTGQPQHF
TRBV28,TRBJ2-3,CASSRGGPDTQYF
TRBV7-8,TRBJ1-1,CASSLADYHERNTEAFF
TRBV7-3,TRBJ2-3,CASSSVGGRTDTQYF
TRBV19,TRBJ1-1,CASSIKAGGGPEAFF
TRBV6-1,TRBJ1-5,CASSEGLGGSNQPQHF
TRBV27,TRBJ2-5,CASSLLGGSETQYF
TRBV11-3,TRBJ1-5,CASSPRTGGTNSNQPQHF
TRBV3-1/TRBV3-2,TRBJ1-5,CASSQGAGKVQPQHF
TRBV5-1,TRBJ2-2,CASSVTRTGGELFF
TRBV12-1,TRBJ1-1,CASSIVRGRVGNTEAFF
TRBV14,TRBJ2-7,CASSPLAGRSRDEQYF
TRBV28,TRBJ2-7,CASSLWGGTREQYF
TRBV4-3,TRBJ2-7,CASSLRGGQGNEQYF
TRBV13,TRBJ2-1,CASSLERERNEQFF
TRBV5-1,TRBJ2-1,CASSLGSGYNEQFF
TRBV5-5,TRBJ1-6,CASSLGGTVAGPLHF
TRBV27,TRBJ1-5,CASSLSGQNTRRQPQHF
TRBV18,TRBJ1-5,CASSLTVDQPQHF
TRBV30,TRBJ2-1,CACLALSYNEQFF
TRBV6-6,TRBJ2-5,CASSYGTAQETQYF
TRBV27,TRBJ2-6,CASSAQVAGANVLTF
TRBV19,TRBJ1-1,CAGGLKGDTEAFF
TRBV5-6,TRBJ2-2,CASRLLAAGELFF
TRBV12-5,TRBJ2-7,CASGLGGTSGRRKNEQYF
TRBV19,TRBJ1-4,CASSARPGQGTNEKLFF